This TCR beta chain was recorded in a study of cytomegalovirus exposure and HLA in healthy donors. Turning to the study itself: Inside one of the first data releases sat 85 million or so unique TCRs taken from HLA-typed donors.

V gave up 5 bases and J gave up 6 bases, with 13 bases separating them. Germline V gene lookup returns CDR1 PRHDT and CDR2 FYEKMQ (reference sequence). The CDR3 has 13 amino acids. The PCR was carried out with 60 Vbeta primers and 13 Jbeta primers. Some clones are missing from TCRdb's copy, which holds only in-frame ones; the method was immunoSEQ multiplex PCR. Of around 280,000 clones in the sample, roughly 90% were seen once. The material sequenced was PBMCs. The clonotype was recovered from a woman younger than 30 in good health and CMV-seronegative. This chain uses TRBV13 with TRBJ1-1; D is undetermined. CDR3 coding DNA: TGTGCCAGCAGCGCCGGAGGAGGCGCTGAAGCTTTCTTT. Protein product: CASSAGGGAEAFF.